This T cell receptor (beta chain) was recovered during a study of cytomegalovirus exposure and HLA in healthy donors. General study points: For presence/absence analyses, sequencing depth was assumed to be roughly uniform across donors.

13 Jbeta primers and 60 Vbeta primers were used for the PCR. Clones were read by immunoSEQ multiplex PCR, and TCRdb kept only the in-frame ones, dropping some. Of about 92,000 clones listed, around 70% are singletons. This clone was detected only a few times. The antigen remains unidentified. Trimming took 3 bases from V and 1 from J, leaving 7 bases between them. This CDR3 has 13 amino acids. Germline V lookup: CDR1 SGHTS, CDR2 YDEGEE. The chain joins TRBV5-8 to TRBJ1-1, with D maybe TRBD1 (5 bases). Input material: PBMCs. The receptor comes from a man between 50 and 59 years old in good health and CMV-seronegative. The CDR3 loop is CASSSQANTEAFF. In nucleotides, the CDR3 is TGTGCCAGCAGCTCACAGGCGAACACTGAAGCTTTCTTT.